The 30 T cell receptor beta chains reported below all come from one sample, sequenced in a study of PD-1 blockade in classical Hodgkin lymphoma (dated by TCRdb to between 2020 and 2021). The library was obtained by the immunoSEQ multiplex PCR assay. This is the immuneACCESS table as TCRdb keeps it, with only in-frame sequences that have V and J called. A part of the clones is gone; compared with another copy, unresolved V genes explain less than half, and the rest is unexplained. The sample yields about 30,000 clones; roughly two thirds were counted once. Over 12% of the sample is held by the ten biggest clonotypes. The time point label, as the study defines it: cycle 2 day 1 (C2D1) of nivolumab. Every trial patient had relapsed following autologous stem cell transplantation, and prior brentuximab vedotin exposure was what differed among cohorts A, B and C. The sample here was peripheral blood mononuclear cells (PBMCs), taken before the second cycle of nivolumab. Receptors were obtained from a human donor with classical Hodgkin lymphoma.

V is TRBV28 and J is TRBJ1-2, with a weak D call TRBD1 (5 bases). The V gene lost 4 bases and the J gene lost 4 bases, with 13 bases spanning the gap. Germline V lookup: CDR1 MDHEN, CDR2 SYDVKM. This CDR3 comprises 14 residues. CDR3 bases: TGTGCCAGCAGTTCGGGGGGGTCAGGCTATGGCTACACCTTC. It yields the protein CASSSGGSGYGYTF.

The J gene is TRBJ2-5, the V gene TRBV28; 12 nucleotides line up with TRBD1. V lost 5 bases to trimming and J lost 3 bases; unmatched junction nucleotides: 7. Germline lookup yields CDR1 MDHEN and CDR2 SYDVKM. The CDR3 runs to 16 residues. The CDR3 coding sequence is TGTGCCAGCAGTCCAGCCGGGACAGGGGGCGAAGAGACCCAGTACTTC. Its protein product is CASSPAGTGGEETQYF.

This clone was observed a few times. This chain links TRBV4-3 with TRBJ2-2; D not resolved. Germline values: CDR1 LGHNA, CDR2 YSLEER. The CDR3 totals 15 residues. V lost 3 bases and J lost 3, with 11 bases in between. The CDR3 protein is CASSQTPLDTGELFF. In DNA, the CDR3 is TGCGCCAGCAGCCAGACCCCGTTGGACACCGGGGAGCTGTTTTTT.

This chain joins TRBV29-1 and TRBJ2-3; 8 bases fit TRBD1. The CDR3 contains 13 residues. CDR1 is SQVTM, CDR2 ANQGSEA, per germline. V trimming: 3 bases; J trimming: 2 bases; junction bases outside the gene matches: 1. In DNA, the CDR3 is TGCAGCGTTGAGGACAGGGTCACAGATACGCAGTATTTT. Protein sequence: CSVEDRVTDTQYF.

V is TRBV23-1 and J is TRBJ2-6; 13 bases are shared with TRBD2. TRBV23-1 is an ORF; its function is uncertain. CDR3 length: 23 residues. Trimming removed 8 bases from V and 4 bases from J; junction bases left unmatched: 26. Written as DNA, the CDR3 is TGCGCCAGCGGATGGGACAACTGGACTAGCGGGGGCTGGAATCTAGGAGGGGCCAACGTCCTGACTTTC. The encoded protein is CASGWDNWTSGGWNLGGANVLTF.

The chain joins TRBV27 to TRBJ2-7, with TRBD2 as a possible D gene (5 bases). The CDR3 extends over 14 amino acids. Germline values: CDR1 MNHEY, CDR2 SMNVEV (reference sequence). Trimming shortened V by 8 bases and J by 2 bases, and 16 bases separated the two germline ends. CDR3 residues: CASRPDGNAYEQYF. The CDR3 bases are TGTGCCAGCCGACCCGACGGGAACGCCTACGAGCAGTACTTC.

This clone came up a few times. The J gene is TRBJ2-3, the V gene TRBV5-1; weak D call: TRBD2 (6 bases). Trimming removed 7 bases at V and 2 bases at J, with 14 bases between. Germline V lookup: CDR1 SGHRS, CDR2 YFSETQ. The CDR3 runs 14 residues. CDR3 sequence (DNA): TGCGCCAGCGGACCGGGACTTAACACAGATACGCAGTATTTT. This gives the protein CASGPGLNTDTQYF. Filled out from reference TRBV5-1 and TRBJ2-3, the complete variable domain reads KAGVTQTPRYLIKTRGQQVTLSCSPISGHRSVSWYQQTPGQGLQFLFEYFSETQRNKGNFPGRFSGRQFSNSRSEMNVSTLELGDSALYLCASGPGLNTDTQYFGPGTRLTVL.

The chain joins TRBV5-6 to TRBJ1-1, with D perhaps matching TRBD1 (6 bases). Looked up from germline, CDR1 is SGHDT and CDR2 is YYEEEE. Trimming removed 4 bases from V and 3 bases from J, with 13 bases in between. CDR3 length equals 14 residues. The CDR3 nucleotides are TGTGCCAGCAGCGGGCCACAGGGATACACTGAAGCTTTCTTT. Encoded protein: CASSGPQGYTEAFF.

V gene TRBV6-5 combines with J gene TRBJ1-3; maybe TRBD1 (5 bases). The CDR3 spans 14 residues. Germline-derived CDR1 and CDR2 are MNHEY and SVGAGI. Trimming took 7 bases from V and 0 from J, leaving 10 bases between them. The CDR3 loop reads CASKAGYSGNTIYF. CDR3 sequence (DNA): TGTGCCAGCAAGGCAGGGTACTCTGGAAACACCATATATTTT.

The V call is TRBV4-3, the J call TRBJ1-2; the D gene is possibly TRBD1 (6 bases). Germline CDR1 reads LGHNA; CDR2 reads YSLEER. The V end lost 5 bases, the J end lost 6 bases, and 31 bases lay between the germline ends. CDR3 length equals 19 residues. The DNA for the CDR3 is TGCGCCAGCAGCGAGTGGGGAATTACAGGGTATAATAAGGAGGATGGCTACACCTTC. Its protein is CASSEWGITGYNKEDGYTF.

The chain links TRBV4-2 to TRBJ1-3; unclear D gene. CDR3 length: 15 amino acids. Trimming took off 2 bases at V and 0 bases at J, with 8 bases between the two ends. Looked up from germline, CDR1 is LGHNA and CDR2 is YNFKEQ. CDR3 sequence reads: CASSQYQSSGNTIYF. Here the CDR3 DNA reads TGTGCCAGCAGCCAATACCAGAGCTCTGGAAACACCATATATTTT.

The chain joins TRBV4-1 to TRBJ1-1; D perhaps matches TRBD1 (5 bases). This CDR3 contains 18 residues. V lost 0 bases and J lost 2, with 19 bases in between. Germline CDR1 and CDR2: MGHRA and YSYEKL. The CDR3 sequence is CASSQDLDSRGGNTEAFF. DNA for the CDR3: TGCGCCAGCAGCCAAGATCTTGACAGTAGGGGAGGAAACACTGAAGCTTTCTTT.

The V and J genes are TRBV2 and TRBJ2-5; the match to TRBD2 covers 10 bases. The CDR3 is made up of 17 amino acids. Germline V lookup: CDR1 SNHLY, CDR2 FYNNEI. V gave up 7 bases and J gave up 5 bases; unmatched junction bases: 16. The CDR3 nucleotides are TGTGCCAGCACCCAGAACGGGCTAGCGGGGGCCCTTGAGACCCAGTACTTC. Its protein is CASTQNGLAGALETQYF.

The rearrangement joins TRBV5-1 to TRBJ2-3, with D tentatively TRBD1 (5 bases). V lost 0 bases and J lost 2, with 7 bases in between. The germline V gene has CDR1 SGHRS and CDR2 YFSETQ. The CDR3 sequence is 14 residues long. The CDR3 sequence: CASSLEQVTDTQYF. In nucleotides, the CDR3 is TGCGCCAGCAGCTTGGAACAGGTCACAGATACGCAGTATTTT. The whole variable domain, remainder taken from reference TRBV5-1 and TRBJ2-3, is KAGVTQTPRYLIKTRGQQVTLSCSPISGHRSVSWYQQTPGQGLQFLFEYFSETQRNKGNFPGRFSGRQFSNSRSEMNVSTLELGDSALYLCASSLEQVTDTQYFGPGTRLTVL.

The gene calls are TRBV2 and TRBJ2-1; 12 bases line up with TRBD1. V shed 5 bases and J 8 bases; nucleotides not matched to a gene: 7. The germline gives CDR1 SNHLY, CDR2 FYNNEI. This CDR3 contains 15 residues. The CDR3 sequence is CASSPEGTGGYEQFF. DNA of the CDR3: TGTGCCAGCAGTCCCGAGGGGACAGGGGGCTATGAGCAGTTCTTC.

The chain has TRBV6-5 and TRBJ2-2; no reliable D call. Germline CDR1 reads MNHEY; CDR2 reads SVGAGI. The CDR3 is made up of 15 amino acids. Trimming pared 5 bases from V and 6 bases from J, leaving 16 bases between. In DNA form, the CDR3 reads TGTGCCAGCAGTACGCGCGGCCCGGACCCCGGGGAGCTGTTTTTT. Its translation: CASSTRGPDPGELFF.

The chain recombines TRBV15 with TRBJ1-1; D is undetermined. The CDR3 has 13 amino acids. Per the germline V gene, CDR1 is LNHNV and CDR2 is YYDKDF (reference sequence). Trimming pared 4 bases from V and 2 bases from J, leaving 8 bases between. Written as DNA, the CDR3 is TGTGCCACCAGCACCACTCAAAACACTGAAGCTTTCTTT. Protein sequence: CATSTTQNTEAFF.

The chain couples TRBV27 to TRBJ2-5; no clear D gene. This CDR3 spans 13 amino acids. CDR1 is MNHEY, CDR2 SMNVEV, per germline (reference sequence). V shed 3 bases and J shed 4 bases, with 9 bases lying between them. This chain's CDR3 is CASSLGAVETQYF. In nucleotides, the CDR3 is TGTGCCAGCAGTTTGGGCGCCGTAGAGACCCAGTACTTC.

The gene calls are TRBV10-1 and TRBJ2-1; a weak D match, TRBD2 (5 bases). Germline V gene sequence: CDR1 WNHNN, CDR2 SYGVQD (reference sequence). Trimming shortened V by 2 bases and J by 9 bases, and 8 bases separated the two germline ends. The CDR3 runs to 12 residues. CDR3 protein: CASSEMAGEQFF. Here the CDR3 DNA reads TGCGCCAGCAGTGAGATGGCGGGTGAGCAGTTCTTC.

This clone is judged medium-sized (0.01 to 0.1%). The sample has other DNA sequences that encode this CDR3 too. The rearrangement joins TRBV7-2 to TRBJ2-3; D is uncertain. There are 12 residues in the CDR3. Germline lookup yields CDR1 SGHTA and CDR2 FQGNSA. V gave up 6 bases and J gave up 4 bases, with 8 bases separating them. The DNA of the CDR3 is TGTGCCAGCAGTTTGAGTGCAGATACGCAGTATTTT. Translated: CASSLSADTQYF.

The CDR3 loop is CASSEELGRPETQYF. Here the CDR3 DNA reads TGTGCCAGCAGTGAGGAGCTTGGACGCCCAGAGACCCAGTACTTC. V gene TRBV6-1 combines with J gene TRBJ2-5; D is uncertain. Germline V CDR1 and CDR2: MNHNS, SASEGT. The CDR3 is 15 residues long. Trimming pared 3 bases from V and 4 bases from J, leaving 15 bases between.

CDR3: CASSASFGYTF. The DNA of the CDR3 is TGTGCCAGCAGCGCAAGTTTCGGCTACACCTTC. J is TRBJ1-2 and V is TRBV9; D not resolved. The CDR3 consists of 11 residues. Trimming left V 3 bases short and J 8 bases short, with 8 bases between. Germline CDR1 and CDR2: SGDLS and YYNGEE. Variable domain in full (rest from reference TRBV9 and TRBJ1-2): DSGVTQTPKHLITATGQRVTLRCSPRSGDLSVYWYQQSLDQGLQFLIQYYNGEERAKGNILERFSAQQFPDLHSELNLSSLELGDSALYFCASSASFGYTFGSGTRLTVV.

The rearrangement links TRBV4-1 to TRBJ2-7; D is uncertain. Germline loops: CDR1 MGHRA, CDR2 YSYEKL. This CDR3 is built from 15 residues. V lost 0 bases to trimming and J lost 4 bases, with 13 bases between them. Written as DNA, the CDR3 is TGCGCCAGCAGCCAAGACTACTCCCCGGGTTACGAGCAGTACGTC. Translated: CASSQDYSPGYEQYV.

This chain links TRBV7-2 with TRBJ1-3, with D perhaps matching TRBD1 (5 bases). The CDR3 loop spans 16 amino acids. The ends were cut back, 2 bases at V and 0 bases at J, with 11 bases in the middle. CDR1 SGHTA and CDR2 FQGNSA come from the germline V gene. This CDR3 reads CASSLNPGSSGNTIYF. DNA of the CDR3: TGTGCCAGCAGCTTAAACCCAGGGAGCTCTGGAAACACCATATATTTT.

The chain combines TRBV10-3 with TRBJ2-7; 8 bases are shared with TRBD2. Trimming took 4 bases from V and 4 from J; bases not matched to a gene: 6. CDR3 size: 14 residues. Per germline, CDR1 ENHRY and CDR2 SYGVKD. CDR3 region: CAISAWTSTYEQYF. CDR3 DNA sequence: TGTGCCATCAGTGCGTGGACTAGCACGTACGAGCAGTACTTC.

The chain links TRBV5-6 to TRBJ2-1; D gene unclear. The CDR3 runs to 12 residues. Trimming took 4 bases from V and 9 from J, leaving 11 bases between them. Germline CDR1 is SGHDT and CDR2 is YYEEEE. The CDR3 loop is CASSTGGVEQFF. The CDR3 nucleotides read TGTGCCAGCAGCACGGGTGGGGTTGAGCAGTTCTTC.

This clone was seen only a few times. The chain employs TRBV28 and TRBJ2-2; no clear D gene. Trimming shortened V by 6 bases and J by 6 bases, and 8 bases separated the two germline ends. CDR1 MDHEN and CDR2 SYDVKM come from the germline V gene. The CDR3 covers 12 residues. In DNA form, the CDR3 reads TGTGCCAGCAGCCGATTTCCCGGGGAGCTGTTTTTT. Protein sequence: CASSRFPGELFF.

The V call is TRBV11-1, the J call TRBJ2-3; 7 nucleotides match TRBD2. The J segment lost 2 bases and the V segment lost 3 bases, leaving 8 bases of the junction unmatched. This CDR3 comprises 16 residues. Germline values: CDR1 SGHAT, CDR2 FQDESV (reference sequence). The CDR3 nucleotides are TGTGCCAGCAGCTTGTTAGCGGGCAGGCTCACAGATACGCAGTATTTT. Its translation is CASSLLAGRLTDTQYF.

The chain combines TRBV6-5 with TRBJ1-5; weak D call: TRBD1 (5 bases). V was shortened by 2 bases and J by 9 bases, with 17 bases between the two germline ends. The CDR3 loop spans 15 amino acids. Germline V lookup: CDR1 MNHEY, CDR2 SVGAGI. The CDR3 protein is CASSYNTGPDGPQHF. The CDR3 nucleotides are TGTGCCAGCAGTTACAATACAGGACCCGACGGGCCCCAGCATTTT.

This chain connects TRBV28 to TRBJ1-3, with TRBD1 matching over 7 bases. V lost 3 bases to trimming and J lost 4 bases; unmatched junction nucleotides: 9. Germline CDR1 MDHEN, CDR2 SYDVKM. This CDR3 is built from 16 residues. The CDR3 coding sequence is TGTGCCAGCAGTTTGATTCGGAGGACAGGCGGAAACACCATATATTTT. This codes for CASSLIRRTGGNTIYF.